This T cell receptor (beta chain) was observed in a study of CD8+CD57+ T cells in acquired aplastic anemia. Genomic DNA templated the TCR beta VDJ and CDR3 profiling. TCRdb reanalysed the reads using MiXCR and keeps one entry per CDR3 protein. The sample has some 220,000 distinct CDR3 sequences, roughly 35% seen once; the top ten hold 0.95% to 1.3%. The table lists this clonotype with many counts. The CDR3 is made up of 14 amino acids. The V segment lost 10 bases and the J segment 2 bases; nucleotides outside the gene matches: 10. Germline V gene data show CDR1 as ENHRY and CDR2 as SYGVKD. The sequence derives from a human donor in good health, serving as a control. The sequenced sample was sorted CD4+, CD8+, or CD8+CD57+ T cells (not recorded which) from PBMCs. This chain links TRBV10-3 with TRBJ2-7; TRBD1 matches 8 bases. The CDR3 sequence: CATVDRASTYEQYF. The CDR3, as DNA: TGTGCCACCGTGGACAGGGCGTCTACCTACGAGCAGTACTTC.